The 5 T cell receptor beta chains in this list originate from one sample, sequenced in a study of blood T cell repertoires in COVID-19. Data came from immunoSEQ multiplex PCR; TCRdb stores just in-frame clones and leaves some out. The sample records some 71,000 clones, 86% being singletons. Sample: peripheral blood. The receptors here all came from a man aged 30 to 39 with acute or convalescent COVID-19.

The genes are TRBV15 and TRBJ2-3, with a tentative D call TRBD2 (5 bases). Germline V lookup: CDR1 LNHNV, CDR2 YYDKDF (reference sequence). The ends were cut back, 1 base at V and 2 bases at J, with 19 bases in the middle. The CDR3 runs to 18 residues. This CDR3 is CATSRGLWRRSVTDTQYF. The DNA for the CDR3 is TGTGCCACCAGCAGAGGACTGTGGAGGAGGTCCGTCACAGATACGCAGTATTTT.

This chain links TRBV2 with TRBJ2-7, with D possibly being TRBD1 (7 bases). CDR3 length: 13 residues. The germline V gene has CDR1 SNHLY and CDR2 FYNNEI. V was cut by 7 bases and J by 2 bases, with 12 bases left in between. The DNA of the CDR3 is TGTGCCAGCAAGCAGGGGGGCCCCTACGAGCAGTACGTC. This translates into CASKQGGPYEQYV.

CDR3 nucleotide sequence: TGTGCCAGCAGCTTAATCGGGGTCTTCGACGAGCAGTACTTC. It is translated as CASSLIGVFDEQYF. The chain recombines TRBV11-1 with TRBJ2-7; D possibly corresponds to TRBD2 (5 bases). The CDR3 extends over 14 amino acids. V lost 2 bases, J lost 5 bases, and 13 bases lay in between. Germline CDR1 and CDR2: SGHAT and FQDESV (reference sequence).

V is TRBV27 and J is TRBJ2-3; possibly TRBD2 for D (6 bases). This CDR3 region has 14 residues. Trimming cost V 5 bases and J 6 bases, with 15 bases left between them. Looked up from germline, CDR1 is MNHEY and CDR2 is SMNVEV (reference sequence). CDR3 residues: CASSPRDGGDTQYF. For the CDR3, the DNA is TGTGCCAGCAGTCCCCGGGATGGGGGGGATACGCAGTATTTT.

The V call is TRBV7-2, the J call TRBJ2-4; unclear D gene. The CDR3 totals 15 residues. V lost 1 base, J lost 1 base, and 8 bases lay in between. Per germline, CDR1 SGHTA and CDR2 FQGNSA. The CDR3 here is CASSLGYGAKNIQYF. The CDR3 coding sequence is TGTGCCAGCAGCTTAGGTTACGGGGCCAAAAACATTCAGTACTTC.